This T cell receptor (beta chain) was sequenced for a study of vaccination and CD4 T cells after COVID-19. V gave up 6 bases and J gave up 4 bases, with 6 bases separating them. Germline V gene lookup returns CDR1 SNHLY and CDR2 FYNNEI. The CDR3 extends over 11 amino acids. The assay that was used to sequence DNA from cultured CD4+ T cells was the Oncomine TCR Beta short-read assay. TCRdb processed the PCR reads anew with MiXCR; each CDR3 protein has one entry. The top ten clones hold less than 11% of a sample with about 15,000 distinct CDR3 sequences, 51% of them seen once. Treatment in this sample: approximately nine-day PBMC culture with coronavirus spike peptide pools or control peptides (ViraFEST assay). As concerns this clonotype: Its antigen is still unknown.

This chain joins TRBV2 and TRBJ1-1; D gene ambiguous. The specimen was CD4+ T cells from blood, cultured in vitro, collected before SARS-CoV-2 vaccination. The clonotype originates from a human donor who had recovered from COVID-19. CDR3 coding DNA: TGTGCCAGCAGGGTCGCCACTGAAGCTTTCTTT. Its translation: CASRVATEAFF.